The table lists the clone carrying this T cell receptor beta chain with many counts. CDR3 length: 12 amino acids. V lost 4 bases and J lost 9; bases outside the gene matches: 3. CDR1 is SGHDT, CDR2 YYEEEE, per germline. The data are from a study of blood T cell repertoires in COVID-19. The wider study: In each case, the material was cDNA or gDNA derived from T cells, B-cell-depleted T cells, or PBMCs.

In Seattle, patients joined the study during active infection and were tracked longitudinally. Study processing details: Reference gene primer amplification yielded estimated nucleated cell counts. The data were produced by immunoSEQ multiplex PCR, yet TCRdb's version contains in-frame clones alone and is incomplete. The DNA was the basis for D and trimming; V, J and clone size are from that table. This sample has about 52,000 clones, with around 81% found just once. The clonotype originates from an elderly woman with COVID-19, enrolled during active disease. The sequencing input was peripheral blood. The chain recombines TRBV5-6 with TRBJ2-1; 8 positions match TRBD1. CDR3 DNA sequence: TGTGCCAGCAGCGCAGGGGGCGTTGAGCAGTTCTTC. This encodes CASSAGGVEQFF.